This entry features one T cell receptor (beta chain) sequence. Antigen unknown. Both 60 Vbeta primers and 13 Jbeta primers went into the PCR. Sequencing used immunoSEQ multiplex PCR; TCRdb keeps in-frame clones, though not all of them. Found here are roughly 80,000 clones, 70% to 85% of them singletons; the top ten hold 2.4%. J was trimmed by 2 bases and V by 3 bases; bases with no gene match: 9. The germline V gene encodes CDR1 SQVTM and CDR2 ANQGSEA. CDR3 length equals 16 residues. These data come from a study of cytomegalovirus exposure and HLA in healthy donors. Whole-study findings and limits: In a later analysis, common viral pathogens appeared linked to several of the most significant clusters.

The rearrangement uses TRBV29-1 and TRBJ2-7; 11 bases align to TRBD2. Sequenced: PBMCs. The sequence was obtained from a woman aged 50 to 65 in good health and CMV-seronegative. The CDR3 nucleotides read TGCAGCGTTGAGATAGCGGGAGGGCCTAGAACCTACGAGCAGTACTTC. Its protein is CSVEIAGGPRTYEQYF.